A single sample gave rise to the 30 T cell receptor beta chains below, sequenced in a study of T cells in Graves' hyperthyroidism and ophthalmopathy. The investigators amplified TCR beta CDR3 regions from RNA transcripts. TCR CDR3 underwent first-round RT-PCR with the HTBI primer set. TCRdb re-derived calls from the multiplex PCR reads in MiXCR, one entry per CDR3 protein. The sample records about 400,000 distinct CDR3 sequences, under 15% being singletons. The source material was blood. These receptors were taken from a woman younger than 30 with Graves' hyperthyroidism.

As regards this clonotype: It may be a read error: a sequence one base away is much more abundant. The chain carries TRBV6-1 and TRBJ1-6; 9 bases line up with TRBD1. Per the germline V gene, CDR1 is MNHNS and CDR2 is SASEGT. The CDR3 runs to 14 residues. CDR3 amino acids: CTSSGTGYNSPLHF. As DNA, the CDR3 is TGTACCAGCAGTGGGACAGGGTACAATTCACCCCTCCACTTT.

In its sample, this clonotype was seen many times. The chain combines TRBV12-3 or TRBV12-4 with TRBJ2-2; TRBD2 might be the D (7 bases). The CDR3 consists of 13 residues. V lost 5 bases, J lost 7 bases, and 11 bases lay in between. CDR3 residues: CASSRGAVGELFF. The CDR3 DNA reads as TGTGCCAGCAGTCGGGGGGCGGTCGGGGAGCTGTTTTTT.

The chain recombines TRBV29-1 with TRBJ2-2, with a tentative D call TRBD1 (6 bases). The ends were cut back, 6 bases at V and 7 bases at J, with 15 bases in the middle. CDR1 and CDR2 from the germline V gene are SQVTM and ANQGSEA. This CDR3 is 13 amino acids long. The CDR3 DNA reads TGCAGCGTCGTGGACAGCGGTAGCGGGGAGCTGTTTTTT. Encoded protein: CSVVDSGSGELFF.

This clonotype was seen at least ten times. This chain links TRBV6-1 with TRBJ2-1; possible D gene TRBD1, 5 bases. This CDR3 comprises 14 residues. V was pared by 7 bases and J by 5 bases, with 15 bases between. Germline V gene lookup returns CDR1 MNHNS and CDR2 SASEGT. As DNA, the CDR3 is TGTGCCAGCAATCCCCTCGGACAACACAATGAGCAGTTCTTC. The encoded protein is CASNPLGQHNEQFF.

This clonotype was recorded many times. The chain links TRBV27 to TRBJ1-1; D gene unclear. Germline assignment: CDR1 MNHEY and CDR2 SMNVEV (reference sequence). The V gene lost 6 bases and the J gene lost 0 bases, with 5 bases spanning the gap. The CDR3 sequence is 12 residues long. The CDR3 sequence: CASSSMNTEAFF. The DNA for the CDR3 is TGTGCCAGCAGCAGTATGAACACTGAAGCTTTCTTT.

The genes are TRBV18 and TRBJ2-7; 8 bases line up with TRBD2. The J segment lost 6 bases and the V segment lost 0 bases, leaving 7 bases of the junction unmatched. Germline assignment: CDR1 KGHSH and CDR2 LQKENI. The CDR3 has 15 residues. CDR3 in DNA: TGTGCCAGCTCACCACCCGGGCGGGGGGCAACCGAGCAGTACTTC. Residues: CASSPPGRGATEQYF.

Concerning this clonotype: This may come from a read error, since a much larger clone is one base off. Likely a read error: the CDR3 ends without its conserved phenylalanine or tryptophan. V and J are TRBV28 and TRBJ2-5; TRBD2 matches at 7 bases. V was clipped by 3 bases and J by 1 base; unmatched bases: 8. Germline V lookup: CDR1 MDHEN, CDR2 SYDVKM. CDR3 length: 16 amino acids. The CDR3 coding sequence is TGTGCCAGCAGTTTGGCGGGTAGGGAGGGCCAAGAGACCCAGTACGTC. Protein product: CASSLAGREGQETQYV.

In this sample, this clonotype turned up a few times. The chain carries TRBV4-3 and TRBJ2-1; the D is unclear. V was trimmed by 0 bases and J by 4 bases, leaving 13 bases between them. The germline CDR1 and CDR2 sequences are LGHNA and YSLEER. The length of the CDR3 is 16 residues. The DNA of the CDR3 is TGCGCCAGCAGCCAAGATCAATCTTCCTGGTACAATGAGCAGTTCTTC. Translation: CASSQDQSSWYNEQFF.

At least ten counts were recorded for this clonotype. The V gene is TRBV6-1, the J gene TRBJ2-3; 8 bases line up with TRBD2. The CDR3 sequence is 15 residues long. V gave up 4 bases and J gave up 3 bases; unmatched junction bases: 6. Germline assignment: CDR1 MNHNS and CDR2 SASEGT. The chain's CDR3 is CASSVFGGATDTQYF. The CDR3 DNA reads TGTGCCAGCAGTGTTTTCGGGGGGGCTACAGATACGCAGTATTTT.

This clonotype came up many times. The chain joins TRBV20-1 to TRBJ1-2; no clear D gene. Per germline, CDR1 DFQATT and CDR2 SNEGSKA (reference sequence). Deletions cut 3 bases from V and 2 bases from J, with 10 bases between. This CDR3 has 13 amino acids. For the CDR3, the DNA is TGCAGTGCTAGGCCCGACGGGAACTATGGCTACACCTTC. It yields the protein CSARPDGNYGYTF.

This clonotype has a count of ten or more. The rearrangement links TRBV11-3 to TRBJ2-2; D ambiguous. Germline CDR1 reads SGHNT; CDR2 reads YENEEA. With 5 bases removed from V and 1 base from J, the gap between germline ends came to 11 bases. The length of the CDR3 is 15 residues. DNA of the CDR3: TGTGCCAGCAGCCCCGCTGTGGGGAACACCGGGGAGCTGTTTTTT. Its protein is CASSPAVGNTGELFF. The complete variable domain, with remaining parts taken from reference TRBV11-3 and TRBJ2-2, reads EAGVVQSPRYKIIEKKQPVAFWCNPISGHNTLYWYLQNLGQGPELLIRYENEEAVDDSQLPKDRFSAERLKGVDSTLKIQPAELGDSAVYLCASSPAVGNTGELFFGEGSRLTVL.

The table lists this clonotype with many counts. CDR3 protein: CSAGTRSRNTQYF. Here the CDR3 DNA reads TGCAGTGCTGGGACTAGATCAAGAAATACGCAGTATTTT. This chain uses TRBV20-1 with TRBJ2-3, with 8 bases identical to TRBD2. CDR1 is DFQATT and CDR2 is SNEGSKA in the germline V gene (reference sequence). The CDR3 is made up of 13 amino acids. J lost 7 bases, V lost 5 bases, and 8 bases had no gene match.

The sample holds many counts of this clonotype. The chain joins TRBV5-1 to TRBJ2-7; D may be TRBD2 (6 bases). V was pared by 7 bases and J by 5 bases, with 19 bases between. Germline lookup yields CDR1 SGHRS and CDR2 YFSETQ. The CDR3 has 14 amino acids. CDR3: CASSAGPGVDEQYF. CDR3 nucleotide sequence: TGCGCCAGCTCAGCGGGCCCTGGGGTCGACGAGCAGTACTTC.

This clonotype was seen many times. This chain joins TRBV27 and TRBJ2-7; D perhaps matches TRBD1 (5 bases). The CDR3 has 14 amino acids. Trimming shortened V by 1 base and J by 7 bases, and 14 bases separated the two germline ends. Germline CDR1 and CDR2: MNHEY and SMNVEV (reference sequence). In DNA form, the CDR3 reads TGTGCCAGCAGTTTATTACCAGGGTTGGGGGAGCAGTACTTC. It specifies CASSLLPGLGEQYF.

The chain couples TRBV27 to TRBJ2-6, with TRBD1 identical over 8 bases. Unmatched junction bases numbered 4, after V lost 5 bases and J lost 4 bases. The CDR3 has 15 amino acids. The germline CDR1 and CDR2 sequences are MNHEY and SMNVEV (reference sequence). In DNA, the CDR3 is TGTGCCAGCAGTGACAGGGGTACCGGGGCCAACGTCCTGACTTTC. Protein sequence: CASSDRGTGANVLTF.

V is TRBV20-1 and J is TRBJ2-3; TRBD2 matches 14 bases. This CDR3 is built from 16 residues. Germline trimming cut 2 bases from V and 5 bases from J; bases unmatched to any gene: 6. Germline V gives CDR1 DFQATT, CDR2 SNEGSKA (reference sequence). The CDR3 coding sequence is TGCAGTGCTAGATCCCTGACTAGCGGGAGGGTAGATACGCAGTATTTT. It codes for CSARSLTSGRVDTQYF.

This clonotype was counted ten times or more. The chain combines TRBV27 with TRBJ1-1, with TRBD1 matching 7 bases. The CDR3 runs 14 residues. Germline CDR1 MNHEY, CDR2 SMNVEV (reference sequence). The V segment lost 6 bases and the J segment 1 base; nucleotides outside the gene matches: 5. The CDR3 region is CASSVQGSNTEAFF. In DNA form, the CDR3 reads TGTGCCAGCAGCGTACAGGGGTCGAACACTGAAGCTTTCTTT.

This sequence joins TRBV19 and TRBJ1-1; D uncertain. Germline V gene lookup returns CDR1 LNHDA and CDR2 SQIVND (reference sequence). Deletions cut 5 bases from V and 6 bases from J, with 7 bases between. This CDR3 is built from 11 residues. The chain's CDR3 is CASSLSAEAFF. CDR3 bases: TGTGCCAGTAGTTTGTCGGCTGAAGCTTTCTTT.

This clonotype was counted many times. As DNA, the CDR3 is TGTGCCAGCAGTCCCGGGAACTACGAGCAGTACTTC. Its translation is CASSPGNYEQYF. The chain has TRBV2 and TRBJ2-7, with D possibly TRBD2 on 5 matching bases. Per germline, CDR1 SNHLY and CDR2 FYNNEI. This CDR3 has 12 amino acids. Deletions cut 5 bases from V and 3 bases from J, with 8 bases between.

The rearrangement links TRBV28 to TRBJ2-4, with TRBD2 as a possible D gene (6 bases). CDR1 MDHEN and CDR2 SYDVKM come from the germline V gene. Trimming removed 8 bases from V and 1 base from J, with 18 bases in between. CDR3 length: 16 residues. CDR3 sequence reads: CASWSPRGEAKNIQYF. As DNA, the CDR3 is TGTGCCAGCTGGTCTCCGCGGGGTGAGGCCAAAAACATTCAGTACTTC.

This clonotype was recorded many times. This sequence joins TRBV27 and TRBJ1-6, with TRBD1 matching 9 bases. The CDR3 runs 16 residues. The junction had 9 bases not matched to a gene; V was cut back by 5 bases and J by 7 bases. The germline V gene encodes CDR1 MNHEY and CDR2 SMNVEV (reference sequence). The CDR3: CASSRGRDRVNSPLHF. CDR3 DNA sequence: TGTGCCAGCAGTAGGGGGAGGGACAGGGTGAATTCACCCCTCCACTTT.

This clonotype was counted many times. This sequence joins TRBV12-3 or TRBV12-4 and TRBJ1-4, with TRBD1 as a possible D gene (5 bases). This CDR3 region has 15 residues. With 3 bases removed from V and 8 bases from J, the gap between germline ends came to 16 bases. The CDR3 sequence is CASSLGTGEGEKLFF. In DNA form, the CDR3 reads TGTGCCAGCAGTTTGGGGACGGGGGAGGGAGAAAAACTGTTTTTT.

The V and J genes are TRBV6-1 and TRBJ1-1; D is unclear. Per the germline V gene, CDR1 is MNHNS and CDR2 is SASEGT. V shed 2 bases and J shed 9 bases, with 10 bases lying between them. CDR3 length equals 12 residues. In DNA, the CDR3 is TGTGCCAGCAGTGAAAAGCCGAAGCAAGCTTTCTTT. It specifies CASSEKPKQAFF.

This clonotype was seen many times. This chain links TRBV5-1 with TRBJ2-3; possibly TRBD2 for D (5 bases). The germline CDR1 and CDR2 sequences are SGHRS and YFSETQ. V was shortened by 0 bases and J by 4 bases, with 9 bases between the two germline ends. This CDR3 region has 14 residues. This CDR3 reads CASSLDRTSDTQYF. The CDR3 nucleotides are TGCGCCAGCAGCTTGGATCGGACTTCAGATACGCAGTATTTT.

The V and J genes are TRBV9 and TRBJ2-7; 10 bases map to TRBD2. The CDR3 is made up of 18 amino acids. Germline loops: CDR1 SGDLS, CDR2 YYNGEE. Trimming removed 1 base from V and 2 bases from J; junction bases left unmatched: 12. DNA of the CDR3: TGTGCCAGCAGCGTAAGGGAACTAGCGGGGCCTACCACCTACGAGCAGTACTTC. The encoded protein is CASSVRELAGPTTYEQYF.

V gene TRBV2 combines with J gene TRBJ1-4; TRBD1 agrees at 7 bases. This CDR3 contains 14 residues. V lost 6 bases, J lost 8 bases, and 9 bases stayed unmatched. CDR1 and CDR2 from the germline V gene are SNHLY and FYNNEI. CDR3 sequence reads: CASSVTGFNEKLFF. CDR3 nucleotides: TGTGCCAGCAGCGTGACAGGGTTCAACGAAAAACTGTTTTTT.

Ten or more counts support this clonotype. The chain recombines TRBV28 with TRBJ2-5, with D possibly TRBD2 on 7 matching bases. CDR3 length: 14 residues. The germline V gene encodes CDR1 MDHEN and CDR2 SYDVKM. V lost 5 bases and J lost 3, with 13 bases in between. The CDR3 spells CASSTGGREETQYF. In DNA form, the CDR3 reads TGTGCCAGCAGTACCGGGGGGCGCGAAGAGACCCAGTACTTC.

This clonotype has a count of ten or more. J is TRBJ1-2 and V is TRBV28; D perhaps matches TRBD1 (6 bases). Germline V gene lookup returns CDR1 MDHEN and CDR2 SYDVKM. The CDR3 has 13 amino acids. Trimming shortened V by 6 bases and J by 6 bases, and 14 bases separated the two germline ends. Here the CDR3 reads CASRVQGLHGYTF. The CDR3 bases are TGTGCCAGCAGGGTACAGGGTCTCCATGGCTACACCTTC.

This clonotype was recorded at least ten times. This chain uses TRBV19 with TRBJ2-1, with D perhaps matching TRBD1 (6 bases). The CDR3 is made up of 11 amino acids. Deletions cut 10 bases from V and 7 bases from J, with 11 bases between. Looked up from germline, CDR1 is LNHDA and CDR2 is SQIVND (reference sequence). This chain's CDR3 is CATLRGNEQFF. CDR3 in DNA: TGTGCCACCCTGAGGGGGAATGAGCAGTTCTTC.

This clonotype was observed many times. The chain combines TRBV5-1 with TRBJ2-1, with D uncertain. V was clipped by 4 bases and J by 6 bases, with 23 bases between them. Germline loops: CDR1 SGHRS, CDR2 YFSETQ. The CDR3 runs to 17 residues. CDR3 nucleotide sequence: TGCGCCAGCAGCCCCTACCTAAACAGCCAATGGGCCAATGAGCAGTTCTTC. Its protein product is CASSPYLNSQWANEQFF.